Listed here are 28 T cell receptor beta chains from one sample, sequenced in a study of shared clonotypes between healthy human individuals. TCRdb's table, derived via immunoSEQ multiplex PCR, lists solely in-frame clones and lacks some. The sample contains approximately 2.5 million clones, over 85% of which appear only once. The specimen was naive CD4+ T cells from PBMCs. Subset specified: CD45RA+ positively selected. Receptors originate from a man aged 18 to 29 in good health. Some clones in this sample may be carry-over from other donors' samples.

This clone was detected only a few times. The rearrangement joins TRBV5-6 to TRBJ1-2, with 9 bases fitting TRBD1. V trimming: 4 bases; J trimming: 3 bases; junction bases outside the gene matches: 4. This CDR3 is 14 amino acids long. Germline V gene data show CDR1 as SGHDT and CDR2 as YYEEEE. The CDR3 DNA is TGTGCCAGCAGCGAACAGGGGGCGGACTATGGCTACACCTTC. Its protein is CASSEQGADYGYTF.

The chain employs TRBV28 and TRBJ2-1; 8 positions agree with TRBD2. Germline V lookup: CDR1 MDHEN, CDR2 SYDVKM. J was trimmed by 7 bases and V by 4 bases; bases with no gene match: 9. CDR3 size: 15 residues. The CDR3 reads CASSSRREGRNEQFF. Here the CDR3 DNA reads TGTGCCAGCAGTTCCCGACGGGAGGGCCGGAATGAGCAGTTCTTC. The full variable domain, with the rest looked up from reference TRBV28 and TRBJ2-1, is DVKVTQSSRYLVKRTGEKVFLECVQDMDHENMFWYRQDPGLGLRLIYFSYDVKMKEKGDIPEGYSVSREKKERFSLILESASTNQTSMYLCASSSRREGRNEQFFGPGTRLTVL.

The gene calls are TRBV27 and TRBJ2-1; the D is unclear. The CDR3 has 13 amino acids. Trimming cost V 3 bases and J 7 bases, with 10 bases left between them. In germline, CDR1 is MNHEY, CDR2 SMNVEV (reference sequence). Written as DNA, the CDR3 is TGTGCCAGCAGTTTTCTCCAGGCAAATGAGCAGTTCTTC. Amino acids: CASSFLQANEQFF.

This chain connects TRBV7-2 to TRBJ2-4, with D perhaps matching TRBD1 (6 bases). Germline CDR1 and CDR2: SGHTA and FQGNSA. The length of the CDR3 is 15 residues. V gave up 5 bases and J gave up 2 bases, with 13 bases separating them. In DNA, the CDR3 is TGTGCCAGCAGCCTAGGGGGATCCTCCAAAAACATTCAGTACTTC. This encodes CASSLGGSSKNIQYF.

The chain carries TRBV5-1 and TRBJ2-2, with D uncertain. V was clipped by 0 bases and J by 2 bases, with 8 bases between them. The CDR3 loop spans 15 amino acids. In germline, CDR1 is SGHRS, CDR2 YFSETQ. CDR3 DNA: TGCGCCAGCAGCTTGGAACTACTAAACACCGGGGAGCTGTTTTTT. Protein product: CASSLELLNTGELFF. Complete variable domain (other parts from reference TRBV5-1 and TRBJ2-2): KAGVTQTPRYLIKTRGQQVTLSCSPISGHRSVSWYQQTPGQGLQFLFEYFSETQRNKGNFPGRFSGRQFSNSRSEMNVSTLELGDSALYLCASSLELLNTGELFFGEGSRLTVL.

The CDR3 coding sequence is TGTGCCAGCAGCGGGACTCTTTACAATGAGCAGTTCTTC. Encoded protein: CASSGTLYNEQFF. This chain uses TRBV7-3 with TRBJ2-1, with D possibly matching TRBD2 (6 bases). Trimming removed 5 bases from V and 4 bases from J, with 9 bases in between. CDR1 and CDR2 from the germline V gene are SGHTA and FQGTGA. The CDR3 totals 13 residues.

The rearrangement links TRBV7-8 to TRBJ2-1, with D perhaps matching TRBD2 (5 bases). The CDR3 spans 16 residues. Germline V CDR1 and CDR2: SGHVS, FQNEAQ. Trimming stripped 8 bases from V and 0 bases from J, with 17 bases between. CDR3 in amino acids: CASEKGSGSSYNEQFF. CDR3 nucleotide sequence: TGTGCCAGCGAGAAAGGGAGCGGCAGCTCCTACAATGAGCAGTTCTTC.

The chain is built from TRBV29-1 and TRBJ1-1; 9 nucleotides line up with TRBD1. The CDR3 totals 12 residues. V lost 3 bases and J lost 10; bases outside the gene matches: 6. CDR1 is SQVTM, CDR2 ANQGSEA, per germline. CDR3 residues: CSVEGQGVGAFF. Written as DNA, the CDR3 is TGCAGCGTTGAGGGACAGGGAGTGGGAGCTTTCTTT.

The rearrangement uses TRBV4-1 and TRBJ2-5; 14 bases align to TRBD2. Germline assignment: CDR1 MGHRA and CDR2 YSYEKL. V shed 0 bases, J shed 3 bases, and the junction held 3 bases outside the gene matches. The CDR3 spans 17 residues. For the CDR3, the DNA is TGCGCCAGCAGCCAAGAGAGGGGACTAGCGGGGGAAGAGACCCAGTACTTC. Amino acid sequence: CASSQERGLAGEETQYF.

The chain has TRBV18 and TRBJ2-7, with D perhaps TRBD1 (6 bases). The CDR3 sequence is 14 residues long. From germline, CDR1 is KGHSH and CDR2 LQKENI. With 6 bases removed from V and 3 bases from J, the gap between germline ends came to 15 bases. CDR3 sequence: CASSRLGADYEQYF. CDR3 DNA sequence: TGTGCCAGCTCGCGGCTGGGGGCTGACTACGAGCAGTACTTC.

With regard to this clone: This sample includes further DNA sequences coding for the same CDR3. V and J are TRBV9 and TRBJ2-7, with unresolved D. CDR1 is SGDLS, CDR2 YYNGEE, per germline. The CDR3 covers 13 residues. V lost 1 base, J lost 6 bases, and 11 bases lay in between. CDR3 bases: TGTGCCAGCAGCGTACAACCGACGGGCGAGCAGTACTTC. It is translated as CASSVQPTGEQYF.

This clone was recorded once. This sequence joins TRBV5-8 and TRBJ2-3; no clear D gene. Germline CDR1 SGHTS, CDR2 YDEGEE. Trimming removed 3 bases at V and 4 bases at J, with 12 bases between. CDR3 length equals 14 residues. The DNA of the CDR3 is TGTGCCAGCAGCTACGACCTGGGTGCAGATACGCAGTATTTT. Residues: CASSYDLGADTQYF.

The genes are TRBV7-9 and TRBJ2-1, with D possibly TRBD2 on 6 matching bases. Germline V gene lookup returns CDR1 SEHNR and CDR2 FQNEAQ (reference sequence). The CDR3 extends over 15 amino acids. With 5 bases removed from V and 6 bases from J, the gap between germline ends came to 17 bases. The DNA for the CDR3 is TGTGCCAGCAGCCCGGGGCCCCGGGGAGGCAATGAGCAGTTCTTC. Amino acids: CASSPGPRGGNEQFF.

CDR3 DNA: TGCAGCGTTGCTCTTCTACGAGGCGAGCAGTACTTC. Translation gives CSVALLRGEQYF. The rearrangement links TRBV29-1 to TRBJ2-7; D unclear. V lost 4 bases to trimming and J lost 6 bases, with 13 bases between them. The germline CDR1 and CDR2 sequences are SQVTM and ANQGSEA. This CDR3 comprises 12 residues.

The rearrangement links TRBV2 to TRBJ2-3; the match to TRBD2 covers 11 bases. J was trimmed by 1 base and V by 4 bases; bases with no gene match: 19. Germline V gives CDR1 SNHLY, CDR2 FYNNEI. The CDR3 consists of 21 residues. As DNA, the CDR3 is TGTGCCAGCAGTGTACTAGCGGGAGTAGGGGAGGGGGAGACCGGCACAGATACGCAGTATTTT. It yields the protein CASSVLAGVGEGETGTDTQYF.

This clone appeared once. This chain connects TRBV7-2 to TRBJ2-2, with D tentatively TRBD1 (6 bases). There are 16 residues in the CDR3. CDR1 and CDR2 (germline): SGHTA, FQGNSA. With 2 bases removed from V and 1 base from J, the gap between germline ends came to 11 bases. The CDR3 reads CASSLPGAGNTGELFF. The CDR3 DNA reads TGTGCCAGCAGCTTACCAGGGGCAGGGAACACCGGGGAGCTGTTTTTT.

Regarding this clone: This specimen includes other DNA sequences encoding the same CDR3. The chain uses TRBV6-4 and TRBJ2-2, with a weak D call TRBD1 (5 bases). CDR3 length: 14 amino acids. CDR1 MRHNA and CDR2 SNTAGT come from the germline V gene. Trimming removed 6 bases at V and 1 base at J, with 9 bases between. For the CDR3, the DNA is TGTGCCAGCAGACGCGACAGGAACACCGGGGAGCTGTTTTTT. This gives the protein CASRRDRNTGELFF.

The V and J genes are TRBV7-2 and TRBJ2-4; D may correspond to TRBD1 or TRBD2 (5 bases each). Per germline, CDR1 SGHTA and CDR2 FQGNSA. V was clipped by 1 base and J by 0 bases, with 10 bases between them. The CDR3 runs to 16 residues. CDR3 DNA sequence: TGTGCCAGCAGCTTAGTGGGGGTTCTAGCCAAAAACATTCAGTACTTC. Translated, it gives CASSLVGVLAKNIQYF.

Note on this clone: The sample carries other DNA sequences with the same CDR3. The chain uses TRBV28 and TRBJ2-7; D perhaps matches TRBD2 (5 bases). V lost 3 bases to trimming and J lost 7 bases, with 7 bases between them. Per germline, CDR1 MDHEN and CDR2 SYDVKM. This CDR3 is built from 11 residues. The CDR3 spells CASSLTGEQYF. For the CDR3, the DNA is TGTGCCAGCAGTTTGACGGGGGAGCAGTACTTC.

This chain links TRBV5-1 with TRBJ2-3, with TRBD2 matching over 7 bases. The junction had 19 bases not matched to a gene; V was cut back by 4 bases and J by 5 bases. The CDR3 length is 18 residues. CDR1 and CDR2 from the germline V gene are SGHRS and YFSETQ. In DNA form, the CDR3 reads TGCGCCAGCAGCCCGACGCCGATTTTAAGGGAGGGTCGAGATACGCAGTATTTT. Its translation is CASSPTPILREGRDTQYF.

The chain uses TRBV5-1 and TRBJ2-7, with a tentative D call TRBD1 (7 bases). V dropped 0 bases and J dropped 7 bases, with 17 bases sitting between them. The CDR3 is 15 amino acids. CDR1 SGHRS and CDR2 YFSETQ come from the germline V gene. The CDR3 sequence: CASSLAAGGPGEQYF. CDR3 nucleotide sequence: TGCGCCAGCAGCTTGGCGGCAGGGGGGCCGGGGGAGCAGTACTTC. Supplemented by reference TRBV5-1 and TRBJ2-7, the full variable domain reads KAGVTQTPRYLIKTRGQQVTLSCSPISGHRSVSWYQQTPGQGLQFLFEYFSETQRNKGNFPGRFSGRQFSNSRSEMNVSTLELGDSALYLCASSLAAGGPGEQYFGPGTRLTVT.

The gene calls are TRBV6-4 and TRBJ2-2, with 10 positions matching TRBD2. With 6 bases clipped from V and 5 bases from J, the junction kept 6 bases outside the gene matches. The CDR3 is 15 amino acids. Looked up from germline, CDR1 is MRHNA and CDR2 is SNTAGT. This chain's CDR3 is CASSASGSGTGELFF. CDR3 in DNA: TGTGCCAGCAGCGCTAGCGGGAGTGGTACCGGGGAGCTGTTTTTT.

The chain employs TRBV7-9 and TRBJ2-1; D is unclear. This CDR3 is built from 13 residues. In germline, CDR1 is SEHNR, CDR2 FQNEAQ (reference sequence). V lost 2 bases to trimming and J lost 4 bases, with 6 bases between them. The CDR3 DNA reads TGTGCCAGCAGCTTATCAGTTTACAATGAGCAGTTCTTC. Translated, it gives CASSLSVYNEQFF. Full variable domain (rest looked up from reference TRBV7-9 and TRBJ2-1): DTGVSQNPRHKITKRGQNVTFRCDPISEHNRLYWYRQTLGQGPEFLTYFQNEAQLEKSRLLSDRFSAERPKGSFSTLEIQRTEQGDSAMYLCASSLSVYNEQFFGPGTRLTVL.

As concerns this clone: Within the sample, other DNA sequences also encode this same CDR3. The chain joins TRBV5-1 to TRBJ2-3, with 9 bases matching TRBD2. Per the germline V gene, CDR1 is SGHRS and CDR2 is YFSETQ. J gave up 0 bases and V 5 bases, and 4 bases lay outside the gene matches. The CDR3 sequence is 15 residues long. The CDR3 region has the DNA TGCGCCAGCAGTTCTAGCGGGGCTAGCACAGATACGCAGTATTTT. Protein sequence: CASSSSGASTDTQYF.

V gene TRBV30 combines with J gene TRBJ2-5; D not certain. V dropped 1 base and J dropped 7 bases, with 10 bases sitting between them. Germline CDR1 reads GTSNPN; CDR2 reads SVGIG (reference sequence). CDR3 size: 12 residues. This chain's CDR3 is CAWSAPSGTQYF. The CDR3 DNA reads TGTGCCTGGAGTGCACCCTCCGGGACCCAGTACTTC.

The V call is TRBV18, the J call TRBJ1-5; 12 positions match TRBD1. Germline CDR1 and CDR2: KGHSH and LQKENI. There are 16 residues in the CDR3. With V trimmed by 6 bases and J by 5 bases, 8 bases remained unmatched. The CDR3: CASSYQGQGADQPQHF. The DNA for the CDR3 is TGTGCCAGCTCGTACCAGGGACAGGGGGCGGATCAGCCCCAGCATTTT.

CDR3 region: CASSLEPDRQKLFF. CDR3 sequence (DNA): TGCGCCAGCAGCTTAGAGCCCGACAGGCAAAAACTGTTTTTT. V is TRBV5-1 and J is TRBJ1-4; a possible D gene is TRBD1 (6 bases). The ends were cut back, 2 bases at V and 9 bases at J, with 14 bases in the middle. This CDR3 is built from 14 residues. Germline V CDR1 and CDR2: SGHRS, YFSETQ.

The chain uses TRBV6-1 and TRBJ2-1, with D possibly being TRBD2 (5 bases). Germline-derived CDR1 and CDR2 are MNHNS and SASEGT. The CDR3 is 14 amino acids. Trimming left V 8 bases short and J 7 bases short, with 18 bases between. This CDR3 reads CASPRGSIPNEQFF. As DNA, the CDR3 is TGTGCCAGCCCCCGGGGATCAATCCCAAATGAGCAGTTCTTC.